These T cell receptor beta chains were read from a single sample in a study of blood T cell repertoires in COVID-19. TCRdb's copy holds only in-frame clones and misses some; the assay was immunoSEQ multiplex PCR. The top ten clones hold around two fifths of a sample with about 84,000 clones, around four fifths of them seen once. Material: peripheral blood. The source is an elderly man with active or convalescent COVID-19. Both conserved end residues are part of each CDR3. Each record gives: CDR3 length, J gene, D gene, clone size, V gene, CDR3 DNA, CDR3 protein. The D gene is left open where the match is weak. Only some rows state a clone size, as once, few, many or a class for expanded clones.

len: 15; j_gene: TRBJ1-5; d_gene: .; abundance: .; v_gene: TRBV7-8; CDR3nt: TGTGCCAGCAGCCCACCGGGGGGAGGCAATCAGCCCCAGCATTTT; CDR3aa: CASSPPGGGNQPQHF
len: 13; j_gene: TRBJ2-5; d_gene: TRBD2; abundance: once; v_gene: TRBV6-2/TRBV6-3; CDR3nt: TGTGCCAGCAGTTACGCTAGCGGGGAGACCCAGTACTTC; CDR3aa: CASSYASGETQYF
len: 16; j_gene: TRBJ1-1; d_gene: .; abundance: .; v_gene: TRBV21-1; CDR3nt: TGTGCCAGCAGCAAAACAGGGGGCGGGAAAGACACTGAAGCTTTCTTT; CDR3aa: CASSKTGGGKDTEAFF
len: 13; j_gene: TRBJ2-1; d_gene: .; abundance: .; v_gene: TRBV19; CDR3nt: TGTGCCAGTAGTATCCCAGGGCCTGGCATTGCGTTCTTC; CDR3aa: CASSIPGPGIAFF
len: 15; j_gene: TRBJ1-5; d_gene: TRBD1; abundance: once; v_gene: TRBV2; CDR3nt: TGTGCCAGCAGGGCCAGGGGGTATAGCAATCAGCCCCAGCATTTT; CDR3aa: CASRARGYSNQPQHF
len: 14; j_gene: TRBJ1-1; d_gene: .; abundance: .; v_gene: TRBV6-1; CDR3nt: TGTGCCAGCAGTGATTTTGGGGGGGTCACTGAAGCTTTCTTT; CDR3aa: CASSDFGGVTEAFF
len: 14; j_gene: TRBJ2-5; d_gene: .; abundance: few; v_gene: TRBV19; CDR3nt: TGTGCCAGTACCGCCGGGGGAGCCCAAGAGACCCAGTACTTC; CDR3aa: CASTAGGAQETQYF
len: 12; j_gene: TRBJ1-2; d_gene: .; abundance: .; v_gene: TRBV19; CDR3nt: TGTGCCAGTAGTATTACACCCTATGGCTACACCTTC; CDR3aa: CASSITPYGYTF
len: 18; j_gene: TRBJ1-2; d_gene: .; abundance: .; v_gene: TRBV19; CDR3nt: TGTGCCAGTAGTGAGCGAGGTGGTTCAGGGTTACTCGGCTATGGCTACACCTTC; CDR3aa: CASSERGGSGLLGYGYTF
len: 16; j_gene: TRBJ1-3; d_gene: .; abundance: .; v_gene: TRBV7-2; CDR3nt: TGTGCCAGCAGCTTAGGTCCAGGAGGCTTTGGAAACACCATATATTTT; CDR3aa: CASSLGPGGFGNTIYF
len: 16; j_gene: TRBJ2-7; d_gene: .; abundance: once; v_gene: TRBV4-2; CDR3nt: TGTGCCAGCAGCCAAGAGTCCAGCGCAATCTCCTACGAGCAGTACTTC; CDR3aa: CASSQESSAISYEQYF
len: 14; j_gene: TRBJ2-1; d_gene: TRBD2; abundance: .; v_gene: TRBV2; CDR3nt: TGTGCCAGCAGTGGATCTAGCGGGAGGAATGAGCAGTTCTTC; CDR3aa: CASSGSSGRNEQFF
len: 14; j_gene: TRBJ2-5; d_gene: .; abundance: few; v_gene: TRBV15; CDR3nt: TGTGCCACCAGCACTCCCCTGGGCAGGGGGGACCAGTACTTC; CDR3aa: CATSTPLGRGDQYF
len: 15; j_gene: TRBJ1-6; d_gene: .; abundance: .; v_gene: TRBV2; CDR3nt: TGTGCCAGCAGGAACGACAGAATTCGGGATTCACCCCTCCACTTT; CDR3aa: CASRNDRIRDSPLHF
len: 18; j_gene: TRBJ2-5; d_gene: TRBD2; abundance: .; v_gene: TRBV3-1/TRBV3-2; CDR3nt: TGTGCCAGCAGCCCCGGCAAGACTAGCGGGGGGGTCCAAGAGACCCAGTACTTC; CDR3aa: CASSPGKTSGGVQETQYF
len: 14; j_gene: TRBJ2-5; d_gene: .; abundance: once; v_gene: TRBV24-1; CDR3nt: TGTGCCACCAGTGTGGCCGGGGGTCGAGAGACCCAGTACTTC; CDR3aa: CATSVAGGRETQYF
len: 13; j_gene: TRBJ2-2; d_gene: .; abundance: once; v_gene: TRBV10-1; CDR3nt: TGCGCCAGTAGTTACAGCTTCACCGGGGAGCTGTTTTTT; CDR3aa: CASSYSFTGELFF
len: 14; j_gene: TRBJ2-2; d_gene: .; abundance: .; v_gene: TRBV11-3; CDR3nt: TGTGCCAGCAGGCAGGATACGAACACCGGGGAGCTGTTTTTT; CDR3aa: CASRQDTNTGELFF
len: 15; j_gene: TRBJ1-5; d_gene: .; abundance: .; v_gene: TRBV2; CDR3nt: TGTGCCAGCACCCCGCTGGGGCAAAGCAATCAGCCCCAGCATTTT; CDR3aa: CASTPLGQSNQPQHF
len: 16; j_gene: TRBJ2-3; d_gene: .; abundance: .; v_gene: TRBV19; CDR3nt: TGTGCCAGTAGTATATCGTGGAGCGTTTGGACAGATACGCAGTATTTT; CDR3aa: CASSISWSVWTDTQYF
len: 12; j_gene: TRBJ1-2; d_gene: .; abundance: .; v_gene: TRBV6-5; CDR3nt: TGTGCCAGCAGTTTCCAGGGAAGTGGCTACACCTTC; CDR3aa: CASSFQGSGYTF
len: 18; j_gene: TRBJ1-4; d_gene: .; abundance: .; v_gene: TRBV24-1; CDR3nt: TGTGCCACCAGTGATTCCTGGACTGGGTATGCAACTAATGAAAAACTGTTTTTT; CDR3aa: CATSDSWTGYATNEKLFF
len: 15; j_gene: TRBJ1-2; d_gene: .; abundance: .; v_gene: TRBV5-1; CDR3nt: TGCGCCAGCAGCGGGGGCCGTGGGGCGAACTATGGCTACACCTTC; CDR3aa: CASSGGRGANYGYTF
len: 16; j_gene: TRBJ2-3; d_gene: TRBD2; abundance: few; v_gene: TRBV7-2; CDR3nt: TGTGCCAGCACGAGACAAGCGGGGGGCTATTCAGATACGCAGTATTTT; CDR3aa: CASTRQAGGYSDTQYF
len: 14; j_gene: TRBJ2-2; d_gene: .; abundance: few; v_gene: TRBV18; CDR3nt: TGTGCCAGCTCACTAGGACAGAACACCGGGGAGCTGTTTTTT; CDR3aa: CASSLGQNTGELFF
len: 18; j_gene: TRBJ2-5; d_gene: TRBD2; abundance: .; v_gene: TRBV28; CDR3nt: TGTGCCAGCAGTTTATCGAGGACTAGCGGGAGGGCCGGGGAGACCCAGTACTTC; CDR3aa: CASSLSRTSGRAGETQYF
len: 14; j_gene: TRBJ1-5; d_gene: .; abundance: few; v_gene: TRBV18; CDR3nt: TGTGCCAGCTCCAGGCGGGGGGAGAATCAGCCCCAGCATTTT; CDR3aa: CASSRRGENQPQHF
len: 14; j_gene: TRBJ2-7; d_gene: TRBD1; abundance: few; v_gene: TRBV29-1; CDR3nt: TGCAGCGTTGAAGAGGGACAGGGTGGGGACGAGCAGTACTTC; CDR3aa: CSVEEGQGGDEQYF
len: 15; j_gene: TRBJ1-1; d_gene: TRBD1; abundance: .; v_gene: TRBV9; CDR3nt: TGTGCCAGCAGCCCAACGGGACAGACGAACACTGAAGCTTTCTTT; CDR3aa: CASSPTGQTNTEAFF
len: 16; j_gene: TRBJ2-2; d_gene: .; abundance: .; v_gene: TRBV27; CDR3nt: TGTGCCAGCAGTTTATCGGGCGGGCTAAACACCGGGGAGCTGTTTTTT; CDR3aa: CASSLSGGLNTGELFF
len: 16; j_gene: TRBJ1-4; d_gene: TRBD1; abundance: .; v_gene: TRBV5-1; CDR3nt: TGCGCCAGCAGCAAGGACAGGGGGGCAACTAATGAAAAACTGTTTTTT; CDR3aa: CASSKDRGATNEKLFF
len: 14; j_gene: TRBJ2-1; d_gene: TRBD1; abundance: once; v_gene: TRBV7-8; CDR3nt: TGTGCCAGCACCACCGGGACAGGGGTCAATGAGCAGTTCTTC; CDR3aa: CASTTGTGVNEQFF
len: 15; j_gene: TRBJ2-1; d_gene: TRBD1; abundance: .; v_gene: TRBV28; CDR3nt: TGTGCCAGCAAGGGTGGGGGACAGGGCCACAATGAGCAGTTCTTC; CDR3aa: CASKGGGQGHNEQFF
len: 11; j_gene: TRBJ1-1; d_gene: TRBD1; abundance: .; v_gene: TRBV30; CDR3nt: TGTGCCTGGGTGGACAGGGCTGAAGCTTTCTTT; CDR3aa: CAWVDRAEAFF
len: 15; j_gene: TRBJ1-1; d_gene: .; abundance: .; v_gene: TRBV29-1; CDR3nt: TGCAGCGTTGAACTCACAGGCCTCTTGGGCACTGAAGCTTTCTTT; CDR3aa: CSVELTGLLGTEAFF
len: 11; j_gene: TRBJ1-1; d_gene: .; abundance: .; v_gene: TRBV2; CDR3nt: TGTGCCAGCAGGAGCTTAAGCCGGGCTTTCTTT; CDR3aa: CASRSLSRAFF
len: 16; j_gene: TRBJ2-7; d_gene: TRBD1; abundance: .; v_gene: TRBV6-1; CDR3nt: TGTGCCAGCAGTGAAGCAGGCGGACAGGGTTCCCACGAGCAGTACTTC; CDR3aa: CASSEAGGQGSHEQYF
len: 16; j_gene: TRBJ1-4; d_gene: .; abundance: .; v_gene: TRBV19; CDR3nt: TGTGCCAGTAGTACCAACCCACAGGGAGGGTATGAAAAACTGTTTTTT; CDR3aa: CASSTNPQGGYEKLFF
len: 15; j_gene: TRBJ1-4; d_gene: TRBD1; abundance: once; v_gene: TRBV6-6; CDR3nt: TGTGCCAGCAGTTACTCGGGGGACAGTATGAAAAAACTGTTTTTT; CDR3aa: CASSYSGDSMKKLFF
len: 15; j_gene: TRBJ1-1; d_gene: TRBD1; abundance: once; v_gene: TRBV3-1/TRBV3-2; CDR3nt: TGTGCCAGCAGCCCCCCGCAGGGGGCTCTATCTGAAGCTTTCTTT; CDR3aa: CASSPPQGALSEAFF
len: 14; j_gene: TRBJ2-7; d_gene: .; abundance: .; v_gene: TRBV5-4; CDR3nt: TGTGCCAGCAGCTTGGACCCGGGGACCTACGAGCAGTACTTC; CDR3aa: CASSLDPGTYEQYF
len: 15; j_gene: TRBJ1-2; d_gene: .; abundance: .; v_gene: TRBV7-2; CDR3nt: TGTGCCAGCAGCCCCAGACAGGCAACTAACTATGGCTACACCTTC; CDR3aa: CASSPRQATNYGYTF
len: 13; j_gene: TRBJ1-2; d_gene: TRBD1; abundance: .; v_gene: TRBV9; CDR3nt: TGTGCCAGCAGCCGACAGGGCTTTGACGGCTACACCTTC; CDR3aa: CASSRQGFDGYTF
len: 15; j_gene: TRBJ2-1; d_gene: TRBD2; abundance: .; v_gene: TRBV11-2; CDR3nt: TGTGCCAGCAGCTTAGTGCCTAGCGGGAGGAATGAGCAGTTCTTC; CDR3aa: CASSLVPSGRNEQFF
len: 13; j_gene: TRBJ1-2; d_gene: TRBD1; abundance: .; v_gene: TRBV29-1; CDR3nt: TGCAGCGTTGACCAGACAGGGGCCTATGGCTACACCTTC; CDR3aa: CSVDQTGAYGYTF
len: 14; j_gene: TRBJ2-3; d_gene: TRBD2; abundance: .; v_gene: TRBV19; CDR3nt: TGTGCCAGTAGTCTAGCGGGAGACGAAGGTACGCAGTATTTT; CDR3aa: CASSLAGDEGTQYF
len: 17; j_gene: TRBJ2-3; d_gene: TRBD2; abundance: .; v_gene: TRBV5-1; CDR3nt: TGCGCCAGCAGCTTGGCCGGGACTAGCGGGGTATCAGATACGCAGTATTTT; CDR3aa: CASSLAGTSGVSDTQYF
len: 15; j_gene: TRBJ2-5; d_gene: TRBD1; abundance: .; v_gene: TRBV7-2; CDR3nt: TGTGCCAGCAGCTTATGGGGACAGAACCAAGAGACCCAGTACTTC; CDR3aa: CASSLWGQNQETQYF